This T cell receptor beta chain was identified in a study of cytomegalovirus exposure and HLA in healthy donors. A remark on this clone: What it recognizes is unknown.

PCR primers comprised 60 Vbeta and 13 Jbeta primers. TCRdb keeps only in-frame clones here, not all; method: immunoSEQ multiplex PCR. The sample holds roughly 300,000 clones, 86% seen once. General study findings and limits: Compared with the approximately 700-donor mean, an Asian-associated ancestry cluster reportedly had fewer N-insertions, according to a later analysis. Later analysis identified a missense DCLRE1C variant that was linked to TCR beta V- and J-gene trimming.

Germline V lookup: CDR1 SGHRS, CDR2 YFSETQ. Losses at the gene ends were 5 bases for V and 4 bases for J; bases not matched to a gene: 9. CDR3 length: 16 amino acids. The TCR comes from a man between 35 and 55 years old in good health and CMV-seropositive. This rearrangement joins TRBV5-1 to TRBJ2-2; 9 nucleotides align to TRBD2. Sequences were obtained from PBMCs. This CDR3 is CASSLAGAPGTGELFF. CDR3 DNA sequence: TGCGCCAGCAGTTTAGCGGGAGCCCCGGGCACCGGGGAGCTGTTTTTT.